These 18 T cell receptor beta chains share one sample of origin, sequenced in a study of OX40 agonist ivuxolimab in advanced cancers. The protocol was immunoSEQ multiplex PCR, while the TCRdb copy is restricted to in-frame clones and leaves out a portion. The data contain 60,000 to 80,000 clones, about four fifths of them singletons. This sample comprised CD4+ or CD8+ T cells sorted from blood, obtained in a trial of the OX40 agonist ivuxolimab. These receptor sequences come from an adult with an advanced solid tumor such as melanoma, head and neck, liver or kidney cancer.

The rearrangement joins TRBV27 to TRBJ2-2; 7 positions agree with TRBD1. This CDR3 spans 17 amino acids. Germline CDR1 reads MNHEY; CDR2 reads SMNVEV (reference sequence). The J segment lost 2 bases and the V segment lost 2 bases, leaving 8 bases of the junction unmatched. Here the CDR3 DNA reads TGTGCCAGCAGTTTAACATTGGGGACAGTTAACACCGGGGAGCTGTTTTTT. Translated, it gives CASSLTLGTVNTGELFF.

The CDR3 DNA reads TGTGCCAGCAGTCCAGGTCCCGGACTCAGGGACACCGGGGAGCTGTTTTTT. Translating it yields CASSPGPGLRDTGELFF. The rearrangement joins TRBV27 to TRBJ2-2, with D perhaps assigned TRBD1 or TRBD2 (5 bases each). The CDR3 contains 17 residues. The V gene's germline CDR1 is MNHEY and CDR2 SMNVEV (reference sequence). Trimming removed 5 bases at V and 3 bases at J, with 19 bases between.

The chain recombines TRBV7-9 with TRBJ1-2; the D gene is possibly TRBD1 (6 bases). Germline loops: CDR1 SEHNR, CDR2 FQNEAQ (reference sequence). The ends were cut back, 6 bases at V and 7 bases at J, with 15 bases in the middle. CDR3 length: 13 residues. CDR3 residues: CASSLGAGFGYTF. The CDR3, as DNA: TGTGCCAGCAGTTTGGGGGCAGGGTTTGGCTACACCTTC.

This sequence joins TRBV5-4 and TRBJ2-2; D gene uncertain. Trimming cost V 0 bases and J 6 bases, with 6 bases left between them. Germline CDR1 is SGHNT and CDR2 is YYREEE (reference sequence). The CDR3 is 13 residues long. The CDR3 here is CASSLEGSGELFF. DNA of the CDR3: TGTGCCAGCAGCTTGGAAGGCTCCGGGGAGCTGTTTTTT.

To note about this clone: The sample has other DNA sequences that encode this CDR3 too. The chain joins TRBV28 to TRBJ2-2, with no clear D. V was clipped by 3 bases and J by 3 bases, with 8 bases between them. Germline V gene data show CDR1 as MDHEN and CDR2 as SYDVKM. The CDR3 loop spans 14 amino acids. CDR3 nucleotide sequence: TGTGCCAGCAGTTTCTTGGGGTACACCGGGGAGCTGTTTTTT. The encoded protein is CASSFLGYTGELFF.

This rearrangement joins TRBV19 to TRBJ2-1, with D tentatively TRBD1 (6 bases). The CDR3 consists of 17 residues. V shed 8 bases and J shed 4 bases, with 24 bases lying between them. Germline V lookup: CDR1 LNHDA, CDR2 SQIVND (reference sequence). The CDR3 sequence is CASAPRGFRDIYNEQFF. The CDR3 coding sequence is TGTGCCAGTGCCCCCCGGGGTTTTAGGGACATTTACAATGAGCAGTTCTTC.

This chain uses TRBV18 with TRBJ2-1; the match to TRBD2 covers 12 bases. This CDR3 has 15 amino acids. CDR1 KGHSH and CDR2 LQKENI come from the germline V gene. V lost 3 bases, J lost 7 bases, and 4 bases stayed unmatched. The CDR3 is CASSPPSGGGNEQFF. The DNA of the CDR3 is TGTGCCAGCTCACCCCCTAGCGGGGGGGGGAATGAGCAGTTCTTC.

The chain carries TRBV4-3 and TRBJ2-7; 7 nucleotides line up with TRBD2. Germline CDR1 is LGHNA and CDR2 is YSLEER. J lost 3 bases, V lost 1 base, and 6 bases had no gene match. The length of the CDR3 is 15 residues. DNA for the CDR3: TGCGCCAGCAGCCAAGGGGGCGGGAGCGGCTACGAGCAGTACTTC. This translates into CASSQGGGSGYEQYF.

The CDR3 loop is CASSRYLASEQYF. Here the CDR3 DNA reads TGTGCCAGCAGCCGGTATCTTGCGTCCGAGCAGTACTTC. The rearrangement links TRBV14 to TRBJ2-7; no definite D call. The CDR3 covers 13 residues. The V gene's germline CDR1 is SGHDN and CDR2 FVKESK. V was cut by 4 bases and J by 6 bases, with 13 bases left in between.

V and J are TRBV28 and TRBJ1-2; no clear D. The CDR3 has 15 residues. Germline V gives CDR1 MDHEN, CDR2 SYDVKM. V lost 7 bases and J 5 bases, leaving 20 bases between the germline ends. The CDR3 nucleotides are TGTGCCAGCACGACTGCCGGGCGGCGGAAGTATGGCTACACCTTC. Amino acids: CASTTAGRRKYGYTF.

This rearrangement joins TRBV5-5 to TRBJ1-3, with 9 bases that match TRBD1. The CDR3 runs to 14 residues. J was trimmed by 3 bases and V by 5 bases; bases with no gene match: 3. Germline values: CDR1 SGHKS, CDR2 YYEKEE (reference sequence). The CDR3 coding sequence is TGTGCCAGCAGTCGACAGGGGGTTGGAAACACCATATATTTT. It codes for CASSRQGVGNTIYF.

The chain couples TRBV6-5 to TRBJ1-2, with D hard to call. The CDR3 is 13 residues long. Trimming left V 2 bases short and J 4 bases short, with 8 bases between. From germline, CDR1 is MNHEY and CDR2 SVGAGI. The CDR3 region is CASSYRQPYGYTF. Here the CDR3 DNA reads TGTGCCAGCAGTTACCGGCAGCCCTATGGCTACACCTTC.

As DNA, the CDR3 is TGTGCCAGCAGCTGGGGCACCCTCTACAATGAGCAGTTCTTC. Encoded protein: CASSWGTLYNEQFF. The V and J genes are TRBV7-3 and TRBJ2-1; possible D gene TRBD1, 5 bases. Between the trimmed V and J ends, which lost 4 bases and 3 bases, there was a span of 10 bases. CDR1 SGHTA and CDR2 FQGTGA come from the germline V gene. CDR3 length: 14 residues. The whole variable domain, filled in from reference TRBV7-3 and TRBJ2-1, reads GAGVSQTPSNKVTEKGKYVELRCDPISGHTALYWYRQSLGQGPEFLIYFQGTGAADDSGLPNDRFFAVRPEGSVSTLKIQRTERGDSAVYLCASSWGTLYNEQFFGPGTRLTVL.

This clone was detected once. The genes are TRBV2 and TRBJ2-7, with D possibly TRBD2 on 5 matching bases. The CDR3 covers 13 residues. Germline CDR1 and CDR2: SNHLY and FYNNEI. V lost 6 bases to trimming and J lost 2 bases, with 11 bases between them. DNA for the CDR3: TGTGCCAGCAGCCCGGACGGGACCTACGAGCAGTACTTC. It is translated as CASSPDGTYEQYF.

The genes are TRBV4-3 and TRBJ1-5; D is ambiguous. Germline V CDR1 and CDR2: LGHNA, YSLEER. The germline V and J ends were trimmed by 3 bases and 9 bases, with 15 bases remaining between them. The CDR3 has 14 amino acids. CDR3 nucleotide sequence: TGCGCCAGCAGCCACGATGCTGAAACTCGGCCCCAGCATTTT. Protein sequence: CASSHDAETRPQHF.

The rearrangement uses TRBV14 and TRBJ2-3; D remains ambiguous. V lost 4 bases to trimming and J lost 5 bases, with 13 bases between them. The CDR3 is 14 amino acids. Germline-derived CDR1 and CDR2 are SGHDN and FVKESK. In nucleotides, the CDR3 is TGTGCCAGCAGCCGCGCAGGAAAGGAAGATACGCAGTATTTT. It is translated as CASSRAGKEDTQYF.

The rearrangement joins TRBV19 to TRBJ2-3, with a possible D match to TRBD1 (6 bases). The CDR3 covers 15 residues. Germline CDR1 LNHDA, CDR2 SQIVND (reference sequence). V lost 5 bases to trimming and J lost 3 bases, with 15 bases between them. The DNA for the CDR3 is TGTGCCAGTAGTTCTGACAGGACCAGTACAGATACGCAGTATTTT. Translated, it gives CASSSDRTSTDTQYF.

Details on this clone: Relative to the germline gene, one junction end is altered; a read error may explain this. The V and J genes are TRBV5-4 and TRBJ1-2; D is ambiguous. CDR1 is SGHNT, CDR2 YYREEE, per germline (reference sequence). CDR3 length: 15 amino acids. This CDR3 reads CASSQDPTINYGYTF. CDR3 sequence (DNA): TGCGCCAGCAGCCAAGATCCAACAATTAACTATGGCTACACCTTC.